The clone carrying this T cell receptor (beta chain) has at least ten counts. The target antigen is unknown. Ahead of thyroid surgery, no patient had received treatment of any kind. Original data processing: A classifier of distant metastasis in papillary thyroid cancer was built from CDR3 differences (across clinicopathological groups). TCRdb re-analyzed the PCR reads using MiXCR. These V and J calls derive from TCRdb rather than the authors' analysis. The sample gives some 69,000 clones, 13% to 15% of which show up once; 5% to 8% is in the top ten. This sample was taken from a study of metastatic and nonmetastatic thyroid tumors. Looking at the study overall: Both malignant and benign thyroid patients supplied peripheral blood and tumor or nodule tissue samples, across which the repertoires of these patients were then compared.

Study results and limitations: In blood and tumor, TCR beta diversity was reportedly significantly higher in malignant thyroid tumors than in benign nodules.

The receptor's source is a male donor with papillary thyroid cancer or a benign thyroid nodule (not recorded which). Some clones in this sample may be carry-over from other donors' samples. Sequenced material: blood.

The CDR3 region is CASSPPGTGGETQYF. In DNA, the CDR3 is TGTGCCAGCAGTCCACCGGGTACAGGGGGGGAGACCCAGTACTTC. The chain joins TRBV6-1 to TRBJ2-5; TRBD1 matches at 8 bases. This CDR3 spans 15 amino acids. CDR1 MNHNS and CDR2 SASEGT come from the germline V gene. V dropped 5 bases and J dropped 5; count of bases not matched to a gene: 10.